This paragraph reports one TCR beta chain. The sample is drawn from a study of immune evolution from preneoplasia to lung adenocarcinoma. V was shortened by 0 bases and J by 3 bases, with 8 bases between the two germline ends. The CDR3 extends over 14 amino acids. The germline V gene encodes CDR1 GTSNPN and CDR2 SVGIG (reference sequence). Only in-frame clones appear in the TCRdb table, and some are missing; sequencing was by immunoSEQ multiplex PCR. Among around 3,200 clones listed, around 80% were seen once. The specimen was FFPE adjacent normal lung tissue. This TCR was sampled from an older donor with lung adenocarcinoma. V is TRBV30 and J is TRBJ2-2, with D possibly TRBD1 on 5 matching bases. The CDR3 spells CAWSVGVHTGELFF. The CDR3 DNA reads TGTGCCTGGAGTGTAGGGGTTCACACCGGGGAGCTGTTTTTT. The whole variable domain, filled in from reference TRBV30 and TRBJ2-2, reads SQTIHQWPATLVQPVGSPLSLECTVEGTSNPNLYWYRQAAGRGLQLLFYSVGIGQISSEVPQNLSASRPQDRQFILSSKKLLLSDSGFYLCAWSVGVHTGELFFGEGSRLTVL.